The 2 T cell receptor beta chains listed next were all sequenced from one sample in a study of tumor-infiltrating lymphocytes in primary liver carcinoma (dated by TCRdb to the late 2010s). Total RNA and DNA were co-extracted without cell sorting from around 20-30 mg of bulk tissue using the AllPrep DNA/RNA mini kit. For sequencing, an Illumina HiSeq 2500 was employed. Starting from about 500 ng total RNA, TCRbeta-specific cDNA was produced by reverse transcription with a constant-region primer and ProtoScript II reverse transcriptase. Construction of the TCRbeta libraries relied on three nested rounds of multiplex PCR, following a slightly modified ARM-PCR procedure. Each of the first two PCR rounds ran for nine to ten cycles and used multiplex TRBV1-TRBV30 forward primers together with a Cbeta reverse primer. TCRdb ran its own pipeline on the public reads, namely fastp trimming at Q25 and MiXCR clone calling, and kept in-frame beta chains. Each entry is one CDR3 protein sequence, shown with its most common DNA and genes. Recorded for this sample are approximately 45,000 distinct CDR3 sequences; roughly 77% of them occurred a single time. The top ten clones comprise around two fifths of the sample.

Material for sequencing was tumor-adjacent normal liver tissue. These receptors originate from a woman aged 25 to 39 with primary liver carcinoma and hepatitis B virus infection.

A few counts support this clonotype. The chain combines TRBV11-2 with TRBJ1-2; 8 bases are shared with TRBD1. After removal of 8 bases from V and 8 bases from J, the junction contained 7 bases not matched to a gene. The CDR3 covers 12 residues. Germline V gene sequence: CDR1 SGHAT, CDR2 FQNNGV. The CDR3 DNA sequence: TGTGCCAGCCGCCGACAGGGGTACGGCTACACCTTC. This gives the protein CASRRQGYGYTF.

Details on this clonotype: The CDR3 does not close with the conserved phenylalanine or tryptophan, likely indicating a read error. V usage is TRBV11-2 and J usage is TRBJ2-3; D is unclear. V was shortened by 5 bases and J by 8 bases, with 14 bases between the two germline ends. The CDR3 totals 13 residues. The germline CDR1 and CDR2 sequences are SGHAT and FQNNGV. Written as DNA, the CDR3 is TGTGCCAGCAGCCTGTACCCCAAGGGTACGCAGTATTCT. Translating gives CASSLYPKGTQYS.